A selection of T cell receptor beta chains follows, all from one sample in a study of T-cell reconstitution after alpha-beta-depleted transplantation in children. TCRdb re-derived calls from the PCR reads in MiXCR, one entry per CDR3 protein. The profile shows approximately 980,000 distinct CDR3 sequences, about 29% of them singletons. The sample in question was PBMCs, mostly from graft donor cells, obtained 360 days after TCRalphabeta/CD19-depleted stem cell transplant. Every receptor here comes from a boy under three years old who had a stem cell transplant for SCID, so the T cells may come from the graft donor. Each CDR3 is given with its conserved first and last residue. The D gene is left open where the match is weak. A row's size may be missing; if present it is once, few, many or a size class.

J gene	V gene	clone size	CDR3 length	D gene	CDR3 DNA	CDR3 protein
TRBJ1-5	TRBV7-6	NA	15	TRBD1	TGTGCCAGCAGCCCCAGGACAGGGCTTAATCAGCCCCAGCATTTT	CASSPRTGLNQPQHF
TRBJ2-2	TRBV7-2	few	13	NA	TGTGCCAGCAGCGCCCTAGTCACCGGGGAGCTGTTTTTT	CASSALVTGELFF
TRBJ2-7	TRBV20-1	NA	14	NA	TGCAGTGCAAGTCTAGCGCCGAGCTCCTACGAGCAGTACTTC	CSASLAPSSYEQYF
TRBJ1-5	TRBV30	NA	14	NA	TGTGCCTGGAGTTTAGGGAGTAGCAATCAGCCCCAGCATTTT	CAWSLGSSNQPQHF
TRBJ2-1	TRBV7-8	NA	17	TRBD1	TGTGCCAGCAGCTCGGCGGGACAGGGGAGCTCCTACAATGAGCAGTTCTTC	CASSSAGQGSSYNEQFF
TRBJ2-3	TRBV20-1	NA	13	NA	TGCAGTGCCAGGACGGGGTTTGGAGATACGCAGTATTTT	CSARTGFGDTQYF
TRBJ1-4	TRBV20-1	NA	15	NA	TGCAGTGCTAGAGATCGGGGGACTGCCTCTGAAAAACTGTTTTTT	CSARDRGTASEKLFF
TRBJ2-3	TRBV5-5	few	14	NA	TGTGCCAGCAGCTTGGTTGTGGGGGCAGATACGCAGTATTTT	CASSLVVGADTQYF
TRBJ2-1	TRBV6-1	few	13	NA	TGTGCCAGCAGTGAATTCGCGCGGCGACTGGGAAACTTC	CASSEFARRLGNF
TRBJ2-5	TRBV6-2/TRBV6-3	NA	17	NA	TGTGCCAGCAGTTACGGGGATGGCCAACCCCTGGAGGAGACCCAGTACTTC	CASSYGDGQPLEETQYF
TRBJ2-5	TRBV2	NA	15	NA	TGTGCCAGCAGATCCCTCGGGGGAACCGGGGAGACCCAGTACTTC	CASRSLGGTGETQYF
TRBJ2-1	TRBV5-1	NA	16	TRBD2	TGCGCCAGCAGCTATAGCGGGGGGGACTCCTACAATGAGCAGTTCTTC	CASSYSGGDSYNEQFF
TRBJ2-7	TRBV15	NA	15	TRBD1	TGTGCCACCAGCAGAGTGACAGGGAAGATCCACGAGCAGTACTTC	CATSRVTGKIHEQYF
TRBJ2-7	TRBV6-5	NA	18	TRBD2	TGTGCCAGCAGTTACGTTCTAGCGGGGGCCCCAGCTCCCTACGAGCAGTACTTC	CASSYVLAGAPAPYEQYF
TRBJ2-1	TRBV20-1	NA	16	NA	TGCAGTGCTGGGAAGGCGGGACCCTCTTCCTACAATGAGCAGTTCTTC	CSAGKAGPSSYNEQFF
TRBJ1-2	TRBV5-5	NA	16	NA	TGTGCCAGCAGCTTGATCGGCCACCAATTCCCTTATGGCTACACCTTC	CASSLIGHQFPYGYTF
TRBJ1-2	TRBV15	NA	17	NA	TGTGCCACCAGCAGGCCGGTTGACACCCCCAGGGGCTATGGCTACACCTTC	CATSRPVDTPRGYGYTF
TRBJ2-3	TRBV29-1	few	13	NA	TGCAGCACAGCCGGGACTTTAACAGATACGCAGTATTTT	CSTAGTLTDTQYF
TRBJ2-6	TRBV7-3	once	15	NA	TGTGCCAGCAGCTTAGGACAGACTGGGGCCAACGTCCTGACTTTC	CASSLGQTGANVLTF
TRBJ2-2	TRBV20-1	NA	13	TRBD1	TGCAGTGCTAGAAAGACAGGGGCCGGGGAGCTGTTTTTT	CSARKTGAGELFF
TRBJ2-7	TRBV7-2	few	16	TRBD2	TGTGCCAGCAGCTTAGCGCCGGGCGGGGGCTCCTACGAGCAGTACTTC	CASSLAPGGGSYEQYF
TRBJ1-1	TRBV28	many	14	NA	TGTGCCAGCAGTTTATTAGGGGGAGGGGTTGAAGCTTTCTTT	CASSLLGGGVEAFF
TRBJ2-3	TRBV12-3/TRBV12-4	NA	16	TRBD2	TGTGCCAGCAGCGGGGGGGGGAGCGGGGGCGCAGATACGCAGTATTTT	CASSGGGSGGADTQYF
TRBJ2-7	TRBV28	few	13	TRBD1	TGTGCCAGCAGTTTCAGGGGGCGGTACGAGCAGTACTTC	CASSFRGRYEQYF
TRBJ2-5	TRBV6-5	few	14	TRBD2	TGTGCCATCCAATCGGGGGGAATTGGGGAGACCCAGTACTTC	CAIQSGGIGETQYF
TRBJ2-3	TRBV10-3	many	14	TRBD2	TGTGCCACCGGGGGGTTCTCTAGCACAGATACGCAGTATTTT	CATGGFSSTDTQYF
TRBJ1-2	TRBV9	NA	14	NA	TGTGCCAGCAGCCCCCAGGGGATTAACTATGGCTACACCTTC	CASSPQGINYGYTF
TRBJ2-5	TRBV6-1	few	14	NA	TGTGCCAGCAGTGAACATCCCGTGAAGGGGACCCAGTACTTC	CASSEHPVKGTQYF
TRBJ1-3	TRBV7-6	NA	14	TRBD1	TGTGCCAGCAGCCGACAGGGAACTGGAAACACCATATATTTT	CASSRQGTGNTIYF
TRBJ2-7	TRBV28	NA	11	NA	TGTGCCACCGGCCGGGGCTACGAGCAGTACTTC	CATGRGYEQYF
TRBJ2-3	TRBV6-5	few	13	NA	TGTGCCAGCAGTTACCCCAGTAGCGATACGCAGTATTTT	CASSYPSSDTQYF
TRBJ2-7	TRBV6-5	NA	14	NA	TGTGCCAGCAGTTATCAACAGGGAAAAACTGAGCAGTACTTC	CASSYQQGKTEQYF
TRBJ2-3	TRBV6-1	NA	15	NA	TGTGCCAGCAGCCATCCGGTCGCAGGCACAGATACGCAGTATTTT	CASSHPVAGTDTQYF
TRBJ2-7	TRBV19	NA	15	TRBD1	TGTGCCAGTAGTATCGACGGGACAGGGTGGTACGAGCAGTACTTC	CASSIDGTGWYEQYF
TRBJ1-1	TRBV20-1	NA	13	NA	TGCAGTGCTAGAAATGTGATGAACACTGAAGCTTTCTTT	CSARNVMNTEAFF
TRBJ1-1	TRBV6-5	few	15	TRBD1	TGTGCCAGCAGTTCGACAGGGTTAGGGCTTGATGGAGCTTTCTTT	CASSSTGLGLDGAFF
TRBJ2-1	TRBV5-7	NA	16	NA	TGTGCCAGCAGCTTGGGATCTGTTAGCTCCTACAATGAGCAGTTCTTC	CASSLGSVSSYNEQFF
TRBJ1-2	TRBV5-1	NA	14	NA	TGCGCCAGCAGCGCTGACTTGGGAGCTTATGGCTACACCTTC	CASSADLGAYGYTF
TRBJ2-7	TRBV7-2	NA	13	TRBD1	TGTGCCAGCAGCTTGCGGACAGGGGTCGAGCAGTACTTC	CASSLRTGVEQYF
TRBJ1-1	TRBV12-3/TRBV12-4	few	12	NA	TGTGCCAGCAGGCCATTCGGGACCCCTGCTTTCTTT	CASRPFGTPAFF
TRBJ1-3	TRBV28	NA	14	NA	TGTGCCACCACTCTAAGCTACTCTGGAAACACCATATATTTT	CATTLSYSGNTIYF
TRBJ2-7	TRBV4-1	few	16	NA	TGCGCCAGCAGCCAAGATGTCCGGCGGGACTCCTACGAGCAGTACTTC	CASSQDVRRDSYEQYF
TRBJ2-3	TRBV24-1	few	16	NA	TGTGCCACCAGTGATTCCGCTGAGCGGGTGGGAAATACGCAGTATTTT	CATSDSAERVGNTQYF
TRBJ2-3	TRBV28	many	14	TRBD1	TGTGCCAGCCGAGGGACAGGGGCCACAGATACGCAGTATTTT	CASRGTGATDTQYF
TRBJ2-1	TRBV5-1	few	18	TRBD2	TGCGCCAGCAGAACGGGACTAGCGGGGGAAAGCTCCTACAATGAGCAGTTCTTC	CASRTGLAGESSYNEQFF
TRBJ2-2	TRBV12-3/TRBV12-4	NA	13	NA	TGTGCCAGCAGTTTCGGGGTCGAGGGGGAGCTGTTTTTT	CASSFGVEGELFF
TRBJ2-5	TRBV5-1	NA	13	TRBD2	TGCGCCAGCTTAGCGGGGGACCAAGAGACCCAGTACTTC	CASLAGDQETQYF
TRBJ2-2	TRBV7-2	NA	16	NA	TGTGCCAGCAGCTTAGTGGGGGGATACCGAGCCGGGGAGCTGTTTTTT	CASSLVGGYRAGELFF